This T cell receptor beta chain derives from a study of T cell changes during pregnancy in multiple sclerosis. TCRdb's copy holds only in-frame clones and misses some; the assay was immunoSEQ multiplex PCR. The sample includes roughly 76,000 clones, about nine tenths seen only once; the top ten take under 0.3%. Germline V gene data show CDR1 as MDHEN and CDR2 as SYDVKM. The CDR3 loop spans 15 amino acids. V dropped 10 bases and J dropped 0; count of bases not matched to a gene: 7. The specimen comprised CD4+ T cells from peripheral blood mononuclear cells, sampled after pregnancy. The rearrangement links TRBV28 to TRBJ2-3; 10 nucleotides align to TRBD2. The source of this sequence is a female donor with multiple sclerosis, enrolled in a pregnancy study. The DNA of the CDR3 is TGTGCCACGGCTACTAGCGGGACTAGCACAGATACGCAGTATTTT. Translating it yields CATATSGTSTDTQYF.